This T cell receptor beta chain originates from a study of shared clonotypes between healthy human individuals. In the study overall: Three plates each covered CD4 naive and memory; CD8 naive two, CD8 memory one. General study points: Generation probabilities were higher for clonotypes shared across all four sorted-subset donors than for unshared ones.

This CDR3 comprises 14 residues. CDR1 is SGHAT and CDR2 is FQNNGV in the germline V gene. The junction had 11 bases not matched to a gene; V was cut back by 5 bases and J by 8 bases. At the deep level, the assay was run. Only in-frame clones appear in the TCRdb table, and some are missing; sequencing was by immunoSEQ multiplex PCR. In the table there are 850,000 to 1,200,000 clones, approximately 76% of which are singletons. With regard to this clone: Its matching antigen is unknown.

This TCR derives from a man younger than 35 in good health. The sequenced sample was memory CD4+ T cells sorted from blood. The sample's subset: CD45RA-negative fraction. The J gene is TRBJ1-2, the V gene TRBV11-2; 7 nucleotides line up with TRBD1. CDR3 protein: CASSTRQGGIGYTF. CDR3 in DNA: TGTGCCAGCAGCACCCGACAGGGAGGGATAGGCTACACCTTC.